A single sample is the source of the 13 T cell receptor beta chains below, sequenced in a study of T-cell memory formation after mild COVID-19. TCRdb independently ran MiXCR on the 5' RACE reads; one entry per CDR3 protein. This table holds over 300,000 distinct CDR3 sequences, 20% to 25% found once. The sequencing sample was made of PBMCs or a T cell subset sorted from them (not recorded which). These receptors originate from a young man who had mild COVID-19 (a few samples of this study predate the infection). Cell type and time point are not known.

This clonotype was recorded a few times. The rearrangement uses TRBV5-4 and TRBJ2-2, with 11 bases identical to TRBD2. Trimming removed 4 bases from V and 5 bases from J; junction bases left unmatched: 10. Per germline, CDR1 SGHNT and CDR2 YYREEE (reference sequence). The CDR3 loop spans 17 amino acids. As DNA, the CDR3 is TGTGCCAGCAGCCCATTATCCGGGACTAGCGGTACCGGGGAGCTGTTTTTT. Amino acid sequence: CASSPLSGTSGTGELFF.

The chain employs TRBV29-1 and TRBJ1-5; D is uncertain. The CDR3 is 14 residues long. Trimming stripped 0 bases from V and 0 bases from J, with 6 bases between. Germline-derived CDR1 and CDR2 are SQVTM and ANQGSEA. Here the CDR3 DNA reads TGCAGCGTTGAAGACGGTTATAGCAATCAGCCCCAGCATTTT. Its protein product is CSVEDGYSNQPQHF.

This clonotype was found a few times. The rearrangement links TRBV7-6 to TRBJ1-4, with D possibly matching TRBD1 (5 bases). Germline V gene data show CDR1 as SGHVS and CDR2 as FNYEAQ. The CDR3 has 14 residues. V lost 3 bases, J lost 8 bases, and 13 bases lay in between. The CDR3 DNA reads TGTGCCAGCAGCTTGGGACCCGGGGAGGAAAAACTGTTTTTT. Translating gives CASSLGPGEEKLFF.

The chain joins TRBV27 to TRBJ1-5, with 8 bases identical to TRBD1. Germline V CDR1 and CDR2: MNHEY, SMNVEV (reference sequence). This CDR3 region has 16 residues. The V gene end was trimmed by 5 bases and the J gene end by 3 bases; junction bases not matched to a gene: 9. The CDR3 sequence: CASSADRVFNNQPQHF. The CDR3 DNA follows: TGTGCCAGCAGTGCGGACAGGGTCTTTAACAATCAGCCCCAGCATTTT.

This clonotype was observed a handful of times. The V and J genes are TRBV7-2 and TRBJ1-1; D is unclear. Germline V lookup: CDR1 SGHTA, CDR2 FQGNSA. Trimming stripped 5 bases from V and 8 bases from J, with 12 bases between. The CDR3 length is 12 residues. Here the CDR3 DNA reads TGTGCCAGCAGCAGAGAGTACGGCGAAGCTTTCTTT. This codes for CASSREYGEAFF.

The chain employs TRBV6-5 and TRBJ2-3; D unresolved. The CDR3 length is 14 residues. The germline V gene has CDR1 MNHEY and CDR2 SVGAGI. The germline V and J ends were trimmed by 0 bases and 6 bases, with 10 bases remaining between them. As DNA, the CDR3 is TGTGCCAGCAGTTACTCGCGGATTATTGATACGCAGTATTTT. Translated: CASSYSRIIDTQYF.

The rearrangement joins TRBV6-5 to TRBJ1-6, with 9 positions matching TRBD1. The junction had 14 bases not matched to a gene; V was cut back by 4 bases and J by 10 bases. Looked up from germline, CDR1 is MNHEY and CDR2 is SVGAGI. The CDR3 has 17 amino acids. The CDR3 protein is CASSSPGQGFFGSPLHF. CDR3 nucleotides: TGTGCCAGCAGTTCGCCGGGACAGGGCTTTTTCGGGTCACCCCTCCACTTT.

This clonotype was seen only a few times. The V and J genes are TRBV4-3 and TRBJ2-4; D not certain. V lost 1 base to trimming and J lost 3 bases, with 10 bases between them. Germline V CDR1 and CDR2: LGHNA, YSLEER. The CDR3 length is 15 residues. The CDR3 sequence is CASSQAGYDKNIQYF. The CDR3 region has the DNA TGCGCCAGCAGCCAAGCTGGGTACGACAAAAACATTCAGTACTTC.

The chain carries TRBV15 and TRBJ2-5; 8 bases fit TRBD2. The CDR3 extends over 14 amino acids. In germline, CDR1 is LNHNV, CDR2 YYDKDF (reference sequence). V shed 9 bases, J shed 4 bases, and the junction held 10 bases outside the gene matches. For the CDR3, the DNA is TGTGCCACTTACCATCCGGGGGGGCCAGAGACCCAGTACTTC. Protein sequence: CATYHPGGPETQYF.

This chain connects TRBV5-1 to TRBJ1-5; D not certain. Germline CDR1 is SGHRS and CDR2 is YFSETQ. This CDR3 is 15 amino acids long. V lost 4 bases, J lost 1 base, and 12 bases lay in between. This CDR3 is CASSPGPLSNQPQHF. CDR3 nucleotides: TGCGCCAGCAGCCCAGGACCCCTCAGCAATCAGCCCCAGCATTTT.

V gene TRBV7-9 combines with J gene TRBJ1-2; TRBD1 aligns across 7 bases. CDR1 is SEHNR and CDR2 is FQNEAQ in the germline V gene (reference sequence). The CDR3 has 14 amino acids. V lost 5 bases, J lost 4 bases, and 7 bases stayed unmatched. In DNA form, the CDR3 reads TGTGCCAGCAGCCTCATGACAGGGCCCTATGGCTACACCTTC. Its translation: CASSLMTGPYGYTF.

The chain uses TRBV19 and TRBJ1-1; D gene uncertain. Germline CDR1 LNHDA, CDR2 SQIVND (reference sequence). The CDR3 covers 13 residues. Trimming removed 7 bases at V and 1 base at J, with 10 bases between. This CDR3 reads CASIGPWNTEAFF. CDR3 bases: TGTGCCAGTATAGGGCCCTGGAACACTGAAGCTTTCTTT.

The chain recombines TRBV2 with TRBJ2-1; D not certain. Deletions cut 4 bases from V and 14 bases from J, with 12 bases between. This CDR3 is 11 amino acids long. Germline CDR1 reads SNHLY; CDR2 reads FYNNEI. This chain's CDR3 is CASSVLGIEFF. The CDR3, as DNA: TGTGCCAGCAGTGTTCTGGGGATAGAGTTCTTC.